This TCR beta chain appears in the sequencing data of a study of neoadjuvant nivolumab and ipilimumab in lung cancer (dated by TCRdb to between 2020 and 2021). With regard to the full study: Intravenous nivolumab was dosed at 3 mg/kg on days 1, 15 and 29, and in the combination arm ipilimumab 1 mg/kg was added on day 1 only. The primary endpoint of the trial was the rate of major pathologic response (MPR) in the intention-to-treat population of each study arm. The trial treated approximately 43 patients with operable NSCLC: some 23 were randomized to nivolumab monotherapy and roughly 21 to nivolumab plus ipilimumab. TCR repertoires in pretherapy (baseline) peripheral blood were compared with TCR repertoires in tumors resected at surgery after neoadjuvant immune checkpoint blockade. Seven patients had matched pretherapy and resected tumor pairs analyzed, with four treated with nivolumab and three with nivolumab plus ipilimumab. The paper as a whole reports these results and caveats: No significant correlation was found between TCR clonality and pathologic tumor regression, and only one major-pathologic-response sample was available for the clonality analysis. Tumor T-cell richness and clonality rose from pretherapy to surgery in three of three dual-therapy tumors but in only two of four nivolumab-treated tumors. Compared with tumor-adjacent uninvolved lung, resected tumors had greater TCR richness and clonality, and increases showed up in more of the dual-therapy-treated tumors. TCR sequencing was performed in a small number of samples. Richness in tumors resected after neoadjuvant therapy showed a positive correlation with pretherapy blood TCR richness (Spearman R ~ 0.78).

On this clone itself: The antigen it binds to is not known. Base quality data are lacking; no much larger clone is found one base away.

Libraries came from the immunoSEQ multiplex PCR assay. From the authors' description of their analysis: Repertoires were summarized by richness and clonality, and significantly expanded and contracted clones were identified between pre- and post-therapy samples. Entries here come from immuneACCESS through TCRdb and include only in-frame sequences with V and J called. Some clones fail to appear in such tables; in the studies checked, an unresolved V gene covers under half of the shortfall, and the cause of the remainder is unknown. V and J calls and clone size follow that table, whereas D and trimming were derived from the DNA. The sample profile shows fewer than 35,000 clones; more than 85% of them were found once. Of the sample, under 2.5% is held by the ten largest clones. The time point label here, explained by the study, means: at surgical resection after neoadjuvant nivolumab +/- ipilimumab. The samples were taken from NEOSTAR, a phase 2 randomized trial in operable NSCLC that tested neoadjuvant nivolumab or nivolumab plus ipilimumab, followed by surgery.

Based on the germline V gene (reference sequence), the CDR1 and CDR2 sequences are MNHEY and SMNVEV. The junction carries 11 bases between V and J, which are trimmed by 5 bases and 0 bases respectively. The CDR3, cysteine through phenylalanine, is 15 amino acids long. Only the CDR3 region is kept as DNA, spanning 45 bases read in frame from base 1. This TCR was recovered from an adult with non-small cell lung cancer. Here the chain combines TRBV27 and TRBJ1-5, with an unclear D gene assignment. Source: peripheral blood, taken after neoadjuvant nivolumab, alone or with ipilimumab, at or shortly before surgery. The DNA reads as follows: TGTGCCAGCAGTCTCCGCGGGGATAGCAATCAGCCCCAGCATTTT. Its amino acids are CASSLRGDSNQPQHF.